The entry below describes one TCR beta chain. Its antigen is undetermined. This specimen comes from a study of T-cell reconstitution after alpha-beta-depleted transplantation in children. Overall study results and limits: Certain patients had high TCRbeta diversity at day 60, and it came from recipient T cells and thymic progenitors that survived. Several hundred expanded graft clones reportedly gave rise to the alpha-beta T cells present about two months after transplant.

The V gene end was trimmed by 5 bases and the J gene end by 8 bases; junction bases not matched to a gene: 16. This CDR3 has 16 residues. Germline V lookup: CDR1 PRHDT, CDR2 FYEKMQ (reference sequence). Preparing the TCRbeta library involved the use of unique molecular identifiers. One entry per CDR3 protein results from TCRdb running MiXCR on the PCR reads. The sample holds almost 250,000 distinct CDR3 sequences, about 25% seen once. The sequence came from a girl aged 2 to 10 with Fanconi anemia, due to receive a stem cell transplant. The V gene is TRBV13, the J gene TRBJ2-7; 9 bases line up with TRBD1. This material consisted of PBMCs, taken before TCRalphabeta/CD19-depleted stem cell transplant. In nucleotides, the CDR3 is TGTGCCAGCAGCCCTACGCCGGGACAGGGAAACGGGAAGCAGTACTTC. The encoded protein is CASSPTPGQGNGKQYF. Looking up the rest from reference TRBV13 and TRBJ2-7 gives the full variable domain: AAGVIQSPRHLIKEKRETATLKCYPIPRHDTVYWYQQGPGQDPQFLISFYEKMQSDKGSIPDRFSAQQFSDYHSELNMSSLELGDSALYFCASSPTPGQGNGKQYFGPGTRLTVT.